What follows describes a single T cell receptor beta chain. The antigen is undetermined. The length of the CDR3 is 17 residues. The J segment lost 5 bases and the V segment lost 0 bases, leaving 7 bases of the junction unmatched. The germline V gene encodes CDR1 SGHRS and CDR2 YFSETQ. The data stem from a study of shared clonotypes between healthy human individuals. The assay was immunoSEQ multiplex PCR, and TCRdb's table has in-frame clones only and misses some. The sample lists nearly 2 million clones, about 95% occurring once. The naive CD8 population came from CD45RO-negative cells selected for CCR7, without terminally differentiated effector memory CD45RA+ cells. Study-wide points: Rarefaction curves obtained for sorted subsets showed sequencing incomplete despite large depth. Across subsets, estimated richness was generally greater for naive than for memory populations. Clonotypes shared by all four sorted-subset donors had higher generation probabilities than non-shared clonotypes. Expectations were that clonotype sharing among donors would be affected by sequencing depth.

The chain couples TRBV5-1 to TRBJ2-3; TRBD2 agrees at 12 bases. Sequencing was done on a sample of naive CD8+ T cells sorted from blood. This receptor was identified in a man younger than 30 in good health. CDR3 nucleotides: TGCGCCAGCAGCTTGGCCTCTAGCGGGAGGGCCGTAGATACGCAGTATTTT. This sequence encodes CASSLASSGRAVDTQYF.